The rows below give T cell receptor beta chains drawn from one sample of a study of yellow fever vaccine responses in identical twins. MiXCR, applied by TCRdb to the RT-PCR reads, yields one record per CDR3 protein. The data hold about 10,000 distinct CDR3 sequences, with over 80% observed a single time. The source material was T cells from blood (PBMCs), unsorted or a sorted subset (not recorded which), sampled before or after yellow fever vaccination (not recorded which). Source of these receptors: a woman aged 18-35 years who received the yellow fever vaccine. CDR3s include the opening cysteine and the closing phenylalanine or tryptophan.

v_gene,CDR3aa
TRBV12-3/TRBV12-4,CASSLVLPNTEAFF
TRBV4-1,CASSSGQGGGNQPQHF
TRBV2,CASSERQQGHTEAFF
TRBV5-4,CASSLRLAGGNYNEQFF
TRBV18,CASSTTDWTEAFF
TRBV11-3,CASSFSRVGETQYF
TRBV18,CASSQAAGLQETQYF
TRBV7-6,CASSPTGVGNEQFF
TRBV11-3,CASSLSLHVAGGPNTGELFF
TRBV2,CASSSDRALYNEQFF
TRBV15,CATSARTQNYGYTF
TRBV18,CASFTISQETQYF
TRBV6-5,CASSYTSNQPQHF
TRBV11-1,CASSIAAITGNEQFF
TRBV29-1,CSVRQGGTEAFF
TRBV29-1,CSVEYSGETQYF
TRBV11-3,CASSLSPSGGDNEQFF
TRBV18,CASSPGSRGNTEAFF
TRBV6-1,CASSGGQGKVEQFF
TRBV7-9,CASSPQGGNQPQHF
TRBV6-2/TRBV6-3,CASSTRTGTTNGYTF
TRBV29-1,CSVRMGEAHNEQFF
TRBV4-2,CASSQTGPYEQYF
TRBV28,CASSLVGLGNTEAFF
TRBV29-1,CSIYGGPYEQYF
TRBV19,CASSMGTAAVQPQHF
TRBV7-6,CASSLADPDTQYF
TRBV7-2,CASSLDTGSNQPQHF
TRBV3-1,CASSQESAGGRGELFF